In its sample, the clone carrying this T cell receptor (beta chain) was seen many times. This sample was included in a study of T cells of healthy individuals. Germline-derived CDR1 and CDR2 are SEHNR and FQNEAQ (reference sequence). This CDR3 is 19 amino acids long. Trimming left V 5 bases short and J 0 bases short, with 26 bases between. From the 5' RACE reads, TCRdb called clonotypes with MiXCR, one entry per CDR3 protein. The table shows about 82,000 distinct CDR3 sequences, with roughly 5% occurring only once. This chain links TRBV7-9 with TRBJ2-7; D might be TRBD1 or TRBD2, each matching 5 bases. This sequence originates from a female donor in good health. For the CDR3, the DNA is TGTGCCAGCAGCCACGCCGTTTGGGGGAACCCCATCGCCTCCTACGAGCAGTACTTC. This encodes CASSHAVWGNPIASYEQYF. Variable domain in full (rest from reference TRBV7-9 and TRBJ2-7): DTGVSQNPRHKITKRGQNVTFRCDPISEHNRLYWYRQTLGQGPEFLTYFQNEAQLEKSRLLSDRFSAERPKGSFSTLEIQRTEQGDSAMYLCASSHAVWGNPIASYEQYFGPGTRLTVT.